These T cell receptor beta chains were read from a single sample in a study of T cells after yellow fever vaccination. TCRdb called the 5' RACE reads again in MiXCR, with one record for every CDR3 protein. The table lists about 320,000 distinct CDR3 sequences, approximately 4% of them singletons. The sample was PBMCs, taken 15 days after the yellow fever booster vaccination. The receptors come from a man between 18 and 35 years old who received the YFV17D yellow fever vaccine. The conserved cysteine and the conserved F or W are not part of the CDR3 here. Fields, in order: J gene, V gene, CDR3 protein.

J gene: TRBJ1-5; V gene: TRBV5-1; CDR3 protein: ASSLDPGFRFNQPQH
J gene: TRBJ2-1; V gene: TRBV12-3/TRBV12-4; CDR3 protein: ASSFSAGDYNEQF
J gene: TRBJ2-6; V gene: TRBV3-1; CDR3 protein: ASSHGHSGANVLT
J gene: TRBJ2-2; V gene: TRBV5-1; CDR3 protein: ASSLGNMNTVELF
J gene: TRBJ1-1; V gene: TRBV11-2; CDR3 protein: ASSLVSSQGPLNTEAF
J gene: TRBJ2-1; V gene: TRBV15; CDR3 protein: ATSRGFAKYNEQF
J gene: TRBJ2-7; V gene: TRBV29-1; CDR3 protein: SFTRGVYEQY
J gene: TRBJ1-3; V gene: TRBV4-2; CDR3 protein: ASSQDRGISGNTIY
J gene: TRBJ2-5; V gene: TRBV12-3/TRBV12-4; CDR3 protein: ASSPELEETQY
J gene: TRBJ2-7; V gene: TRBV29-1; CDR3 protein: SVGGQGGYEQY
J gene: TRBJ2-1; V gene: TRBV7-2; CDR3 protein: ASSSQTLAEQF
J gene: TRBJ2-5; V gene: TRBV20-1; CDR3 protein: SASLDRQETQY
J gene: TRBJ2-1; V gene: TRBV20-1; CDR3 protein: SATRRSSSYNEQF
J gene: TRBJ1-6; V gene: TRBV12-3/TRBV12-4; CDR3 protein: ASSYRQRNSPLH
J gene: TRBJ2-3; V gene: TRBV20-1; CDR3 protein: SAGGTDTQY
J gene: TRBJ2-5; V gene: TRBV27; CDR3 protein: ASSTGGRETQY
J gene: TRBJ2-1; V gene: TRBV4-2; CDR3 protein: ASSQERPANYNEQF
J gene: TRBJ1-3; V gene: TRBV5-1; CDR3 protein: ASSLVENSGNTIY
J gene: TRBJ2-3; V gene: TRBV11-3; CDR3 protein: ASSLEEFSTQY
J gene: TRBJ2-7; V gene: TRBV7-2; CDR3 protein: ASSPGLAEALEQY
J gene: TRBJ2-3; V gene: TRBV12-3/TRBV12-4; CDR3 protein: ASSSRGFTDTQY
J gene: TRBJ2-1; V gene: TRBV20-1; CDR3 protein: SARVLGLADNEQF
J gene: TRBJ2-2; V gene: TRBV10-1; CDR3 protein: ASSEGVGPPLDTGELF
J gene: TRBJ2-7; V gene: TRBV9; CDR3 protein: ASSVGSGGPSYEQY
J gene: TRBJ2-3; V gene: TRBV9; CDR3 protein: ASSVAGLGGADTQY
J gene: TRBJ2-7; V gene: TRBV6-5; CDR3 protein: ASSSTGGSEQY
J gene: TRBJ2-1; V gene: TRBV12-3/TRBV12-4; CDR3 protein: ASSRTLGAGGNEQF
J gene: TRBJ2-3; V gene: TRBV7-3; CDR3 protein: ASSWTSGGTYTDTQY
J gene: TRBJ2-1; V gene: TRBV5-5; CDR3 protein: ASSYRDRVWNEQF
J gene: TRBJ1-2; V gene: TRBV10-3; CDR3 protein: ATGTGANYGYT
J gene: TRBJ1-4; V gene: TRBV6-2/TRBV6-3; CDR3 protein: ASSRRGANEKLF
J gene: TRBJ2-1; V gene: TRBV3-1; CDR3 protein: ASSLYLGDSYNEQF
J gene: TRBJ1-1; V gene: TRBV12-3/TRBV12-4; CDR3 protein: ASSFVSRNTEAF
J gene: TRBJ1-1; V gene: TRBV4-1; CDR3 protein: ASSRSRTPATEAF
J gene: TRBJ2-1; V gene: TRBV18; CDR3 protein: ASSYGQYSYNEQF
J gene: TRBJ1-2; V gene: TRBV6-5; CDR3 protein: ASSYSGTGGFGYT
J gene: TRBJ2-2; V gene: TRBV7-9; CDR3 protein: ASSSLVGYTGELF
J gene: TRBJ1-1; V gene: TRBV7-2; CDR3 protein: ASSLAPGVGNTEAF
J gene: TRBJ2-7; V gene: TRBV12-3/TRBV12-4; CDR3 protein: ASSGDSYEQY
J gene: TRBJ2-4; V gene: TRBV10-3; CDR3 protein: AISASLDRGDIQY
J gene: TRBJ2-2; V gene: TRBV4-2; CDR3 protein: ASSLRLAGVTSNTGELF
J gene: TRBJ2-5; V gene: TRBV5-1; CDR3 protein: ASSLEQTQY
J gene: TRBJ2-1; V gene: TRBV29-1; CDR3 protein: SVDVPRTS
J gene: TRBJ2-2; V gene: TRBV4-3; CDR3 protein: ASSQAPDSKNTGELF
J gene: TRBJ2-1; V gene: TRBV15; CDR3 protein: ATSRDQRGLDEQF
J gene: TRBJ2-3; V gene: TRBV5-1; CDR3 protein: ASSPRTGSDTQY
J gene: TRBJ1-1; V gene: TRBV28; CDR3 protein: ASSPFGAGDAF
J gene: TRBJ2-1; V gene: TRBV7-6; CDR3 protein: ASTNGGDEQF
J gene: TRBJ2-3; V gene: TRBV7-8; CDR3 protein: ASSLGTPTDTQY
J gene: TRBJ2-1; V gene: TRBV3-1; CDR3 protein: ASSLTASGDEKF
J gene: TRBJ1-1; V gene: TRBV12-3/TRBV12-4; CDR3 protein: ASSKLDLIF
J gene: TRBJ2-2; V gene: TRBV5-5; CDR3 protein: ASEAPNTGELF
J gene: TRBJ2-5; V gene: TRBV7-9; CDR3 protein: ASSLVERGVQKETQY